This T cell receptor (beta chain) was documented in a study of T cell changes during pregnancy in multiple sclerosis. The protocol was immunoSEQ multiplex PCR, while the TCRdb copy is restricted to in-frame clones and leaves out a portion. The profile covers 15,000 to 19,000 clones, with about 83% appearing a single time and roughly 15% taken by the ten largest. Germline CDR1 is SQVTM and CDR2 is ANQGSEA. This CDR3 region has 14 residues. The ends lost 1 base at V and 1 base at J; junction bases unmatched: 2. In its sample, this clone ranks as hyperexpanded (1% or more). The receptor was isolated from a female donor in good health, enrolled as a control in a pregnancy study. V gene TRBV29-1 combines with J gene TRBJ1-1; 8 bases are shared with TRBD1. Specimen: CD8+ T cells from peripheral blood mononuclear cells, collected after pregnancy. CDR3 protein: CSVEAGTGNTEAFF. The CDR3 DNA reads as TGCAGCGTTGAAGCCGGGACAGGGAACACTGAAGCTTTCTTT. Drawing the rest from reference TRBV29-1 and TRBJ1-1, the complete variable domain is SAVISQKPSRDICQRGTSLTIQCQVDSQVTMMFWYRQQPGQSLTLIATANQGSEATYESGFVIDKFPISRPNLTFSTLTVSNMSPEDSSIYLCSVEAGTGNTEAFFGQGTRLTVV.